The 32 T cell receptor beta chains given below trace back to one sample, sequenced in a study of blood T cell repertoires in COVID-19. The data were produced by immunoSEQ multiplex PCR, yet TCRdb's version contains in-frame clones alone and is incomplete. Altogether about 120,000 clones are present, roughly 84% being singletons, with the ten largest covering around 3.9%. Sequencing was performed on PBMCs or T cells enriched from blood (not recorded which). Receptor source: a woman aged 25 to 39 who had recovered from COVID-19.

The chain couples TRBV11-2 to TRBJ1-1; TRBD1 matches 7 bases. Germline V CDR1 and CDR2: SGHAT, FQNNGV. This CDR3 has 17 residues. Trimming took 0 bases from V and 1 from J; bases not matched to a gene: 8. The CDR3 is CASSLDPLDRSNTEAFF. The CDR3, as DNA: TGTGCCAGCAGCTTAGATCCCCTGGACAGGTCGAACACTGAAGCTTTCTTT.

The chain employs TRBV5-1 and TRBJ2-1; D is ambiguous. The CDR3 is 12 residues long. V lost 0 bases and J lost 11, with 9 bases in between. Germline V gives CDR1 SGHRS, CDR2 YFSETQ. The CDR3 DNA is TGCGCCAGCAGCTTGGGGCTGAATAAGCAGTTCTTC. The encoded protein is CASSLGLNKQFF.

The chain uses TRBV11-2 and TRBJ2-5, with a tentative D call TRBD2 (5 bases). Trimming cost V 1 base and J 2 bases, with 14 bases left between them. Germline V gives CDR1 SGHAT, CDR2 FQNNGV. This CDR3 is 16 amino acids long. In DNA form, the CDR3 reads TGTGCCAGCAGCTTAGCCCCGCCCGGGATACAAGAGACCCAGTACTTC. Its protein product is CASSLAPPGIQETQYF.

CDR3 in amino acids: CASRQHPRGEKLFF. The CDR3 nucleotides read TGTGCCAGCAGGCAACATCCTCGGGGGGAAAAACTGTTTTTT. V is TRBV28 and J is TRBJ1-4, with D possibly TRBD1 on 5 matching bases. The CDR3 runs 14 residues. Per germline, CDR1 MDHEN and CDR2 SYDVKM. V was trimmed by 6 bases and J by 8 bases, leaving 16 bases between them.

This rearrangement joins TRBV6-2 or TRBV6-3 to TRBJ1-1, with TRBD1 matching 8 bases. The junction had 4 bases not matched to a gene; V was cut back by 2 bases and J by 5 bases. Germline V gene sequence: CDR1 MNHEY, CDR2 SVGEGT. CDR3 length: 14 amino acids. CDR3 in DNA: TGTGCCAGCAGTTACGGGCAGGGGGCGACTGAAGCTTTCTTT. Protein product: CASSYGQGATEAFF.

Only one count was recorded for this clone. The chain's CDR3 is CASSSRTGYEQFF. CDR3 bases: TGCGCCAGCAGCTCCCGAACCGGTTATGAGCAGTTCTTC. V usage is TRBV4-3 and J usage is TRBJ2-1, with D unresolved. The CDR3 is 13 amino acids. V lost 5 bases to trimming and J lost 8 bases, with 13 bases between them. Germline lookup yields CDR1 LGHNA and CDR2 YSLEER.

V usage is TRBV7-8 and J usage is TRBJ2-7; 8 nucleotides agree with TRBD2. The CDR3 extends over 14 amino acids. The germline V gene has CDR1 SGHVS and CDR2 FQNEAQ. V was clipped by 9 bases and J by 1 base; unmatched bases: 8. CDR3 nucleotide sequence: TGTGCCAGTTATAGCGGGACCGGATCCTACGAGCAGTACTTC. It yields the protein CASYSGTGSYEQYF.

The chain couples TRBV19 to TRBJ2-7; 16 bases fit TRBD2. CDR3 length equals 19 residues. V trimming: 7 bases; J trimming: 0 bases; junction bases outside the gene matches: 12. Per germline, CDR1 LNHDA and CDR2 SQIVND (reference sequence). The CDR3 region has the DNA TGTGCCAGTATCCACGGGACTAGCGGGAGGGTCCCTATCTCCTACGAGCAGTACTTC. Its translation: CASIHGTSGRVPISYEQYF.

CDR3 sequence: CASSQDGGLAGYNEQFF. The CDR3 nucleotides are TGCGCCAGCAGCCAAGACGGGGGACTAGCGGGTTACAATGAGCAGTTCTTC. The V call is TRBV4-1, the J call TRBJ2-1, with 12 nucleotides matching TRBD2. Germline values: CDR1 MGHRA, CDR2 YSYEKL. The CDR3 length is 17 residues. The junction had 4 bases not matched to a gene; V was cut back by 0 bases and J by 4 bases.

With regard to this clone: An end of the junction does not agree with germline; a read error may underlie this. The V and J genes are TRBV6-5 and TRBJ1-2, with D possibly being TRBD1 (5 bases). Germline lookup yields CDR1 MNHEY and CDR2 SVGAGI. The CDR3 sequence is 14 residues long. The CDR3 sequence is CAAGRLSKNYGYTF. The CDR3 DNA follows: TGCGCAGCGGGGCGTTTAAGTAAAAACTATGGCTACACCTTC.

The chain links TRBV18 to TRBJ2-1; D is perhaps TRBD2 (6 bases). V was clipped by 6 bases and J by 0 bases, with 15 bases between them. In germline, CDR1 is KGHSH, CDR2 LQKENI. CDR3 length: 16 amino acids. DNA for the CDR3: TGTGCCAGCTCTCAACTCCCCGGGAGCTCCTACAATGAGCAGTTCTTC. Protein sequence: CASSQLPGSSYNEQFF.

The chain employs TRBV6-5 and TRBJ2-2, with TRBD2 as a possible D gene (6 bases). CDR1 MNHEY and CDR2 SVGAGI come from the germline V gene. This CDR3 is built from 14 residues. Trimming left V 6 bases short and J 3 bases short, with 11 bases between. DNA of the CDR3: TGTGCCAGCAGCGCGGGAACACACACCGGGGAGCTGTTTTTT. Translation gives CASSAGTHTGELFF.

The chain has TRBV6-5 and TRBJ1-1; D is possibly TRBD1 (6 bases). From germline, CDR1 is MNHEY and CDR2 SVGAGI. The CDR3 consists of 14 residues. Trimming stripped 6 bases from V and 4 bases from J, with 15 bases between. This CDR3 is CASRGRGAGTEAFF. CDR3 in DNA: TGTGCCAGCAGAGGACGGGGGGCGGGCACTGAAGCTTTCTTT.

The chain combines TRBV7-8 with TRBJ2-7, with 8 bases aligning to TRBD2. The J segment lost 5 bases and the V segment lost 5 bases, leaving 11 bases of the junction unmatched. CDR1 is SGHVS and CDR2 is FQNEAQ in the germline V gene. CDR3 size: 15 residues. Here the CDR3 reads CASSPGPAGAHEQYF. The CDR3 DNA sequence: TGTGCCAGCAGCCCCGGCCCAGCGGGAGCCCACGAGCAGTACTTC.

This chain connects TRBV18 to TRBJ2-5; D possibly corresponds to TRBD1 (6 bases). Looked up from germline, CDR1 is KGHSH and CDR2 is LQKENI. The V gene lost 1 base and the J gene lost 5 bases, with 14 bases spanning the gap. The CDR3 has 15 residues. The CDR3: CASSPQAGAFETQYF. CDR3 nucleotide sequence: TGTGCCAGCTCACCACAGGCAGGGGCGTTCGAGACCCAGTACTTC.

This clone appeared a single time. One end of the junction fails to match germline, which may point to a read error. As DNA, the CDR3 is TGTGCCAGCAGCGTATCTCCGGGAGCCCAAGACACCCAGTACTTC. Its translation: CASSVSPGAQDTQYF. The V gene is TRBV9, the J gene TRBJ2-5; D might be TRBD2 (6 bases). Germline CDR1 is SGDLS and CDR2 is YYNGEE. The CDR3 extends over 15 amino acids.

The chain employs TRBV5-1 and TRBJ1-2; 7 bases agree with TRBD1. The CDR3 is 15 amino acids. V was clipped by 7 bases and J by 2 bases; unmatched bases: 11. Per the germline V gene, CDR1 is SGHRS and CDR2 is YFSETQ. CDR3 sequence reads: CASFPQGLRNYGYTF. The DNA of the CDR3 is TGCGCCAGCTTCCCACAGGGGCTACGAAACTATGGCTACACCTTC.

The chain couples TRBV6-4 to TRBJ2-4; maybe TRBD1 (6 bases). The V gene lost 3 bases and the J gene lost 9 bases, with 12 bases spanning the gap. This CDR3 spans 13 amino acids. From germline, CDR1 is MRHNA and CDR2 SNTAGT. The CDR3 sequence is CASSEGDIGIQYF. CDR3 coding DNA: TGTGCCAGCAGTGAGGGGGACATCGGCATTCAGTACTTC.

The chain couples TRBV5-4 to TRBJ2-1; maybe TRBD1 (6 bases). CDR1 is SGHNT and CDR2 is YYREEE in the germline V gene (reference sequence). Deletions cut 7 bases from V and 4 bases from J, with 15 bases between. CDR3 length: 14 amino acids. DNA for the CDR3: TGTGCCAGCCGACCGACAGGACTGTACAATGAGCAGTTCTTC. This codes for CASRPTGLYNEQFF.

This clone was seen once. The chain employs TRBV20-1 and TRBJ1-2, with 11 bases identical to TRBD1. The CDR3 runs 17 residues. V lost 3 bases and J lost 8; bases outside the gene matches: 17. Germline assignment: CDR1 DFQATT and CDR2 SNEGSKA (reference sequence). CDR3 in DNA: TGCAGTGCTAGTCCCGGGACAGGGGGTTTCGGGAGATACGGCTACACCTTC. This translates into CSASPGTGGFGRYGYTF.

This chain connects TRBV6-4 to TRBJ1-2, with a possible D match to TRBD1 (5 bases). V was shortened by 10 bases and J by 3 bases, with 18 bases between the two germline ends. There are 14 residues in the CDR3. Germline CDR1 and CDR2: MRHNA and SNTAGT. Here the CDR3 DNA reads TGTGCCACCGGAGGGCAGGGAGGGTACTATGGCTACACCTTC. This translates into CATGGQGGYYGYTF.

This clone was picked up one time. The chain recombines TRBV2 with TRBJ1-5; D is undetermined. Deletions cut 0 bases from V and 10 bases from J, with 16 bases between. The CDR3 is 15 residues long. Germline CDR1 is SNHLY and CDR2 is FYNNEI. The CDR3 is CASSEAALLFPPQHF. The CDR3, as DNA: TGTGCCAGCAGTGAAGCCGCCTTACTATTTCCCCCCCAGCATTTT.

The chain couples TRBV19 to TRBJ2-3; the match to TRBD1 covers 10 bases. Germline V lookup: CDR1 LNHDA, CDR2 SQIVND (reference sequence). The CDR3 length is 18 residues. The trim removed 6 bases at V and 0 bases at J, leaving 12 bases unmatched. The CDR3 DNA reads TGTGCCAGTAGAGGAGGGACAGGGGCACCAAAGAGCACAGATACGCAGTATTTT. Protein sequence: CASRGGTGAPKSTDTQYF.

V is TRBV6-5 and J is TRBJ1-3; 8 bases are a match to TRBD1. The germline V gene encodes CDR1 MNHEY and CDR2 SVGAGI. CDR3 length: 15 residues. The trim removed 2 bases at V and 3 bases at J, leaving 3 bases unmatched. The CDR3 is CASSYRGQGGNTIYF. As DNA, the CDR3 is TGTGCCAGCAGTTACCGTGGACAGGGTGGAAACACCATATATTTT.

V and J are TRBV29-1 and TRBJ2-5, with a possible D match to TRBD1 (5 bases). CDR3 length equals 12 residues. From germline, CDR1 is SQVTM and CDR2 ANQGSEA. Trimming stripped 7 bases from V and 2 bases from J, with 11 bases between. CDR3 region: CSARQSQETQYF. The CDR3 DNA reads as TGCAGCGCCAGACAGAGTCAAGAGACCCAGTACTTC.

The chain is built from TRBV7-9 and TRBJ2-1, with D possibly matching TRBD1 (5 bases). V was trimmed by 10 bases and J by 4 bases, leaving 17 bases between them. The CDR3 sequence is 14 residues long. The germline gives CDR1 SEHNR, CDR2 FQNEAQ (reference sequence). The CDR3 protein is CATKGQGNYNEQFF. The CDR3 DNA sequence: TGTGCCACCAAAGGGCAGGGAAATTACAATGAGCAGTTCTTC. Based on the CDR3 plus reference TRBV7-9 and TRBJ2-1, the full variable domain is DTGVSQNPRHKITKRGQNVTFRCDPISEHNRLYWYRQTLGQGPEFLTYFQNEAQLEKSRLLSDRFSAERPKGSFSTLEIQRTEQGDSAMYLCATKGQGNYNEQFFGPGTRLTVL.

V usage is TRBV30 and J usage is TRBJ1-5; 10 bases agree with TRBD1. V dropped 1 base and J dropped 7; count of bases not matched to a gene: 4. CDR3 length: 14 amino acids. Germline V gives CDR1 GTSNPN, CDR2 SVGIG (reference sequence). The CDR3 loop is CAWSDGTGDQPQHF. As DNA, the CDR3 is TGTGCCTGGAGTGATGGGACAGGGGACCAGCCCCAGCATTTT. The full variable domain, its missing parts supplied by reference TRBV30 and TRBJ1-5, is SQTIHQWPATLVQPVGSPLSLECTVEGTSNPNLYWYRQAAGRGLQLLFYSVGIGQISSEVPQNLSASRPQDRQFILSSKKLLLSDSGFYLCAWSDGTGDQPQHFGDGTRLSIL.

The chain uses TRBV7-8 and TRBJ2-2, with TRBD2 matching 10 bases. In germline, CDR1 is SGHVS, CDR2 FQNEAQ. This CDR3 comprises 15 residues. Unmatched junction bases numbered 6, after V lost 6 bases and J lost 5 bases. The CDR3 here is CASSPTSGITGELFF. The CDR3 coding sequence is TGTGCCAGCAGTCCTACTAGCGGGATAACCGGGGAGCTGTTTTTT.

The J gene is TRBJ2-5, the V gene TRBV28; D is perhaps TRBD2 (6 bases). Germline lookup yields CDR1 MDHEN and CDR2 SYDVKM. V was pared by 3 bases and J by 5 bases, with 10 bases between. This CDR3 contains 13 residues. As DNA, the CDR3 is TGTGCCAGCAGTTTTCGACTAGAGGAGACCCAGTACTTC. It encodes CASSFRLEETQYF.

This clone was counted a single time. This sequence joins TRBV2 and TRBJ2-5; TRBD1 matches 9 bases. With V trimmed by 4 bases and J by 4 bases, 7 bases remained unmatched. Germline CDR1 SNHLY, CDR2 FYNNEI. The CDR3 contains 15 residues. The CDR3 is CASSGDRVPRETQYF. The CDR3 region has the DNA TGTGCCAGCAGTGGGGACAGGGTCCCACGAGAGACCCAGTACTTC.

The chain combines TRBV14 with TRBJ1-5; D not resolved. CDR1 SGHDN and CDR2 FVKESK come from the germline V gene. V dropped 2 bases and J dropped 0 bases, with 5 bases sitting between them. There are 14 residues in the CDR3. For the CDR3, the DNA is TGTGCCAGCAGCCAACGGGGTAGCAATCAGCCCCAGCATTTT. Translated: CASSQRGSNQPQHF.

The chain recombines TRBV2 with TRBJ1-1, with D perhaps TRBD1 (5 bases). V was cut by 6 bases and J by 6 bases, with 14 bases left in between. Germline CDR1 and CDR2: SNHLY and FYNNEI. This CDR3 is built from 13 residues. CDR3 sequence reads: CASSRRTYSEAFF. The CDR3 DNA is TGTGCCAGCAGCCGAAGGACATACTCTGAAGCTTTCTTT.